This T cell receptor (beta chain) was found in a study of blood T cell repertoires in COVID-19. The overall study: The United States, Italy and Spain supplied acute and convalescent COVID-19 samples.

Trimming cost V 0 bases and J 6 bases, with 11 bases left between them. This CDR3 is built from 14 residues. Germline CDR1 is LGHDT and CDR2 is YNNKEL (reference sequence). The assay was immunoSEQ multiplex PCR, and TCRdb's table has in-frame clones only and misses some. Of about 210,000 clones in the sample, about 85% were seen once. The Seattle patients joined while their infection was active and were tracked longitudinally afterward. This clone was observed a handful of times. This chain connects TRBV3-1 (or the pseudogene TRBV3-2) to TRBJ1-2; tentative D call: TRBD1 (5 bases). The sequence derives from a man in his 60s with COVID-19, enrolled during active disease. The material sequenced was peripheral blood. The CDR3: CASSQELRGDGYTF. CDR3 DNA sequence: TGTGCCAGCAGCCAAGAATTGCGGGGGGATGGCTACACCTTC.